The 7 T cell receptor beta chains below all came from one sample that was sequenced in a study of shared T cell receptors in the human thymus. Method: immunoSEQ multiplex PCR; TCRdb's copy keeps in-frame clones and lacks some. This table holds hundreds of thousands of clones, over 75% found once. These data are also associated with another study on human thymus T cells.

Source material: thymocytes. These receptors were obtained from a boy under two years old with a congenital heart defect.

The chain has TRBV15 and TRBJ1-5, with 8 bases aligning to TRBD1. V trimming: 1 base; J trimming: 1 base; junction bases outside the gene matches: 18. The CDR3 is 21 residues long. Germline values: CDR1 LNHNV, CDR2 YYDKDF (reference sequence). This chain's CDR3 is CATSRGGPTGEIFGSNQPQHF. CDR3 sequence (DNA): TGTGCCACCAGCAGAGGTGGTCCGACAGGGGAAATATTTGGGAGCAATCAGCCCCAGCATTTT.

CDR3 in DNA: TGTGCCAGCAGGGGACAGGGGGCGCCTGATGAAGCTTTCTTT. Translation: CASRGQGAPDEAFF. The rearrangement links TRBV2 to TRBJ1-1, with 12 bases that match TRBD1. The CDR3 has 14 residues. Looked up from germline, CDR1 is SNHLY and CDR2 is FYNNEI. The ends lost 6 bases at V and 7 bases at J; junction bases unmatched: 6.

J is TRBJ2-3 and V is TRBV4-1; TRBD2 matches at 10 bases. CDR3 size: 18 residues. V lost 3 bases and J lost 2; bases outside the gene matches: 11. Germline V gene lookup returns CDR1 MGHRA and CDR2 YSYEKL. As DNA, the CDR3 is TGCGCCAGCAGCCAGAGGGTTGAGCGGGAGGGCCACACAGATACGCAGTATTTT. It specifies CASSQRVEREGHTDTQYF.

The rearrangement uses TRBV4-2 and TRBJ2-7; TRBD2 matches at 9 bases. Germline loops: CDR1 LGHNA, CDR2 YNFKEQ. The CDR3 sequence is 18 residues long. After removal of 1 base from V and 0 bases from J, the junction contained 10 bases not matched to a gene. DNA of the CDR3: TGTGCCAGCAGCCAAGGTACCACTAGCGGGCCGAGCTCCTACGAGCAGTACTTC. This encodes CASSQGTTSGPSSYEQYF.

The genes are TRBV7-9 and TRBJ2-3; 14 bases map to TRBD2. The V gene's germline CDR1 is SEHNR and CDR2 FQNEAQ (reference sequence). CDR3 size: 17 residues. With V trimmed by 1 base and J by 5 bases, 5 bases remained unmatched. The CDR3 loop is CASSLGLAGGPGDTQYF. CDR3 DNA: TGTGCCAGCAGCTTAGGACTAGCGGGAGGGCCCGGAGATACGCAGTATTTT.

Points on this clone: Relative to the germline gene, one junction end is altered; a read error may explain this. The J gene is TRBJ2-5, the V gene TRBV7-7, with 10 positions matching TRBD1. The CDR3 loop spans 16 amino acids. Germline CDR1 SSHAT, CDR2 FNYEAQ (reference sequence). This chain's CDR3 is CASSSQDRGNKETQYF. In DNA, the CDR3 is TGTGCTAGCAGCTCACAGGACAGGGGGAATAAGGAGACCCAGTACTTC.

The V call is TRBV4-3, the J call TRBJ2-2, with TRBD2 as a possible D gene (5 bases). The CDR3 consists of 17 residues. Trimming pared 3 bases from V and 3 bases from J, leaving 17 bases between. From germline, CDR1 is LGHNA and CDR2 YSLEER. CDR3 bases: TGCGCCAGCAGCCAGAAGAGCGGCTCATCGGACACCGGGGAGCTGTTTTTT. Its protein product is CASSQKSGSSDTGELFF.